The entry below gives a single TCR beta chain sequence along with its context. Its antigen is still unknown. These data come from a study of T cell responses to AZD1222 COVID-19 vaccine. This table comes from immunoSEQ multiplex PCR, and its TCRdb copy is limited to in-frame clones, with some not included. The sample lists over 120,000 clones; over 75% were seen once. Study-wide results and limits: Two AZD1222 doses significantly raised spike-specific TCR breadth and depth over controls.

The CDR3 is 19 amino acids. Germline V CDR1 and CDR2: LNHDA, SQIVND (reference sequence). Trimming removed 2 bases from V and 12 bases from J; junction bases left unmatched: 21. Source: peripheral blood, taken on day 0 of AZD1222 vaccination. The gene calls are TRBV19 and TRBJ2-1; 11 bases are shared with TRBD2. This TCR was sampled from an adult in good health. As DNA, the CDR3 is TGTGCCAGTAGTATACGGCTACTAGCGGGGGTAGGGATTACAAGGGGGCAGTTCTTC. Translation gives CASSIRLLAGVGITRGQFF.